Following are 5 T cell receptor beta chains from one sample sequenced in a study of graft-versus-host responses after intestinal transplantation. Sequencing used immunoSEQ multiplex PCR; TCRdb keeps in-frame clones, though not all of them. The data show about 73,000 clones, nearly 90% seen once. These TCRs' antigens remain unknown. The source was unstimulated CD8+ T cells sorted from spleen or lymph node cells, collected before transplant. These receptor sequences come from a human donor who was the organ donor for an intestinal transplant.

The gene calls are TRBV5-1 and TRBJ2-3, with 7 bases identical to TRBD1. J lost 6 bases, V lost 4 bases, and 17 bases had no gene match. The CDR3 length is 17 residues. Per germline, CDR1 SGHRS and CDR2 YFSETQ. In DNA form, the CDR3 reads TGCGCCAGCAGCCCCACCACAGACAGGGTTAGTTGGGATACGCAGTATTTT. This encodes CASSPTTDRVSWDTQYF.

The genes are TRBV28 and TRBJ2-1; 8 bases match TRBD1. CDR1 MDHEN and CDR2 SYDVKM come from the germline V gene. The CDR3 loop spans 13 amino acids. Germline trimming cut 8 bases from V and 6 bases from J; bases unmatched to any gene: 6. CDR3 amino acids: CASLITGGNEQFF. The CDR3, as DNA: TGTGCCAGCCTAATCACAGGGGGCAATGAGCAGTTCTTC.

The gene calls are TRBV7-9 and TRBJ2-2; TRBD1 is a possible D gene (6 bases). The V gene lost 1 base and the J gene lost 7 bases, with 7 bases spanning the gap. The CDR3 runs to 13 residues. The germline V gene has CDR1 SEHNR and CDR2 FQNEAQ (reference sequence). In DNA, the CDR3 is TGTGCCAGCAGCTTAGAGGGGGTCGGGGAGCTGTTTTTT. Amino acids: CASSLEGVGELFF.

This clone is a singleton in its sample. V is TRBV6-4 and J is TRBJ2-1, with 8 positions matching TRBD2. Trimming at V came to 6 bases and at J to 0 bases, leaving 4 bases not matched to a gene. The CDR3 runs to 15 residues. Germline CDR1 reads MRHNA; CDR2 reads SNTAGT. For the CDR3, the DNA is TGTGCCAGCAGCGTAACTAGCGGCTCCTACAATGAGCAGTTCTTC. Residues: CASSVTSGSYNEQFF.

The chain is built from TRBV11-2 and TRBJ1-2, with D perhaps matching TRBD1 (6 bases). The V gene lost 5 bases and the J gene lost 6 bases, with 19 bases spanning the gap. Germline V lookup: CDR1 SGHAT, CDR2 FQNNGV. The CDR3 sequence is 15 residues long. Written as DNA, the CDR3 is TGTGCCAGCAGCCCCTTCCTGGACAGCGCGGATGGCTACACCTTC. Translated: CASSPFLDSADGYTF.